These 29 T cell receptor beta chains were all obtained from the same sample, sequenced in a study of CD4 T cells in relation to SARS-CoV-2 and coronaviruses. The protocol was immunoSEQ multiplex PCR, while the TCRdb copy is restricted to in-frame clones and leaves out a portion. The profile shows around 31,000 clones, less than 80% of them singletons. Before the COVID-19 pandemic, during about 2010-2018, CD4+ T cells were taken from unexposed donors. After approximately 10 days of culture, CD4+ T cells were isolated. These receptors lack a known antigen. The sequencing input was CD4+ T cells from PBMCs, cultured in vitro. The receptors here all came from a human donor in good health.

V gene TRBV2 combines with J gene TRBJ1-6, with 9 positions matching TRBD1. The length of the CDR3 is 14 residues. Per the germline V gene, CDR1 is SNHLY and CDR2 is FYNNEI. V was clipped by 2 bases and J by 11 bases; unmatched bases: 4. The CDR3 here is CASSEQGQGPPLHF. The CDR3 region has the DNA TGTGCCAGCAGTGAACAGGGACAGGGCCCACCCCTCCACTTT.

The V gene is TRBV19, the J gene TRBJ1-1; D possibly corresponds to TRBD1 (6 bases). The CDR3 has 14 residues. Germline V gene sequence: CDR1 LNHDA, CDR2 SQIVND (reference sequence). V shed 5 bases and J shed 7 bases, with 17 bases lying between them. The chain's CDR3 is CASSAHRDINEAFF. The DNA of the CDR3 is TGTGCCAGTAGTGCTCACCGGGACATAAATGAAGCTTTCTTT.

The V gene is TRBV4-1, the J gene TRBJ1-3; 9 nucleotides line up with TRBD1. From germline, CDR1 is MGHRA and CDR2 YSYEKL. V shed 3 bases and J 3 bases; nucleotides not matched to a gene: 9. The CDR3 has 17 residues. The CDR3, as DNA: TGCGCCAGCAGCCAGCAGCCTTGGGACAGGGTTGGAAACACCATATATTTT. This gives the protein CASSQQPWDRVGNTIYF.

The rearrangement links TRBV6-5 to TRBJ2-3; 8 nucleotides align to TRBD2. CDR3 size: 15 residues. Germline V lookup: CDR1 MNHEY, CDR2 SVGAGI. The V gene end was trimmed by 9 bases and the J gene end by 0 bases; junction bases not matched to a gene: 8. The CDR3 DNA reads TGTGCCAGTACAGCGGGAGATACTAGCACAGATACGCAGTATTTT. Translating gives CASTAGDTSTDTQYF.

V usage is TRBV6-2 or TRBV6-3 and J usage is TRBJ2-7; 7 positions agree with TRBD1. This CDR3 contains 15 residues. J was trimmed by 3 bases and V by 4 bases; bases with no gene match: 9. Looked up from germline, CDR1 is MNHEY and CDR2 is SVGEGT. The DNA for the CDR3 is TGTGCCAGCAGTTTGTCCCCGGGACAGAACTACGAGCAGTACTTC. Amino acid sequence: CASSLSPGQNYEQYF.

CDR3 region: CASSYHSGRETQYF. DNA of the CDR3: TGTGCCAGCAGTTACCATAGCGGGAGGGAGACCCAGTACTTC. The V call is TRBV6-6, the J call TRBJ2-5; 10 bases line up with TRBD2. The length of the CDR3 is 14 residues. The germline V gene encodes CDR1 MNHNY and CDR2 SVGAGI (reference sequence). Germline trimming cut 2 bases from V and 5 bases from J; bases unmatched to any gene: 2.

The chain links TRBV3-1 (or the pseudogene TRBV3-2) to TRBJ1-2, with 8 bases that match TRBD1. The CDR3 contains 15 residues. Germline-derived CDR1 and CDR2 are LGHDT and YNNKEL (reference sequence). The V gene end was trimmed by 1 base and the J gene end by 4 bases; junction bases not matched to a gene: 5. The CDR3 coding sequence is TGTGCCAGCAGCCAAGGCCGAACAGGGGGCTATGGCTACACCTTC. It codes for CASSQGRTGGYGYTF.

J is TRBJ1-5 and V is TRBV18; D gene uncertain. This CDR3 region has 14 residues. Trimming shortened V by 6 bases and J by 4 bases, and 13 bases separated the two germline ends. Germline CDR1 KGHSH, CDR2 LQKENI. This CDR3 reads CASSATDRNQPQHF. CDR3 DNA: TGTGCCAGCTCGGCAACGGACCGGAATCAGCCCCAGCATTTT.

The CDR3 DNA reads TGTGCCAGCAGCTTAGGACTTCGCAGGGGGCAAGGCTACACCTTC. It yields the protein CASSLGLRRGQGYTF. The J gene is TRBJ1-2, the V gene TRBV11-2, with 8 bases fitting TRBD1. The CDR3 runs 15 residues. After removal of 1 base from V and 8 bases from J, the junction contained 9 bases not matched to a gene. Germline assignment: CDR1 SGHAT and CDR2 FQNNGV.

The chain is built from TRBV9 and TRBJ2-3, with 9 bases that match TRBD1. CDR3 size: 15 residues. V was pared by 3 bases and J by 3 bases, with 5 bases of the junction left unmatched. Per germline, CDR1 SGDLS and CDR2 YYNGEE. The CDR3 region has the DNA TGTGCCAGCAGCGGCCGGGACAGGGTTACAGATACGCAGTATTTT. It yields the protein CASSGRDRVTDTQYF.

The chain uses TRBV11-2 and TRBJ2-1; the D is unclear. The CDR3 has 12 residues. Trimming shortened V by 1 base and J by 6 bases, and 4 bases separated the two germline ends. The germline V gene encodes CDR1 SGHAT and CDR2 FQNNGV. The CDR3: CASSLAGNEQFF. The CDR3 coding sequence is TGTGCCAGCAGCTTAGCCGGCAATGAGCAGTTCTTC.

This clone has just one count. The chain employs TRBV12-3 or TRBV12-4 and TRBJ1-1; possibly TRBD1 for D (5 bases). The V gene lost 6 bases and the J gene lost 0 bases, with 8 bases spanning the gap. The CDR3 consists of 13 residues. The CDR3 DNA reads TGTGCCAGCAGCAAGGGGATGAACACTGAAGCTTTCTTT. Translated: CASSKGMNTEAFF.

The gene calls are TRBV19 and TRBJ1-5, with 9 bases aligning to TRBD1. Germline CDR1 LNHDA, CDR2 SQIVND (reference sequence). CDR3 length equals 15 residues. V trimming: 4 bases; J trimming: 5 bases; junction bases outside the gene matches: 6. This CDR3 reads CASSTQGQGYQPQHF. CDR3 coding DNA: TGTGCCAGTAGTACCCAGGGACAGGGCTATCAGCCCCAGCATTTT.

The genes are TRBV4-1 and TRBJ2-6, with 8 bases fitting TRBD1. The germline gives CDR1 MGHRA, CDR2 YSYEKL. Germline trimming cut 4 bases from V and 0 bases from J; bases unmatched to any gene: 11. CDR3 length: 19 amino acids. The CDR3 is CASSRGTGGGASGANVLTF. As DNA, the CDR3 is TGCGCCAGCAGCCGAGGGACAGGCGGCGGGGCCTCTGGGGCCAACGTCCTGACTTTC.

The chain carries TRBV5-1 and TRBJ1-2; 11 bases line up with TRBD1. Germline-derived CDR1 and CDR2 are SGHRS and YFSETQ. Trimming took 4 bases from V and 7 from J; bases not matched to a gene: 9. There are 15 residues in the CDR3. CDR3 sequence: CASSVEGQGARGYTF. The CDR3 bases are TGCGCCAGCAGCGTGGAAGGACAGGGGGCGCGTGGCTACACCTTC.

The genes are TRBV19 and TRBJ2-5; the match to TRBD2 covers 11 bases. Germline lookup yields CDR1 LNHDA and CDR2 SQIVND (reference sequence). V lost 3 bases and J lost 1; bases outside the gene matches: 10. The CDR3 spans 18 residues. The CDR3: CASSIRGLAGGSQETQYF. For the CDR3, the DNA is TGTGCCAGTAGTATTCGGGGTCTAGCGGGAGGATCCCAAGAGACCCAGTACTTC.

This clone appeared a few times. The chain uses TRBV5-4 and TRBJ2-6, with 9 nucleotides matching TRBD1. CDR1 and CDR2 (germline): SGHNT, YYREEE (reference sequence). The V gene end was trimmed by 3 bases and the J gene end by 4 bases; junction bases not matched to a gene: 8. The CDR3 has 17 amino acids. CDR3 nucleotides: TGTGCCAGCAGCTCTTCACAGGGGGCGATAGGGGCCAACGTCCTGACTTTC. Protein product: CASSSSQGAIGANVLTF.

Only a few counts were recorded for this clone. V and J are TRBV4-3 and TRBJ1-4; 12 positions agree with TRBD1. Germline assignment: CDR1 LGHNA and CDR2 YSLEER. Unmatched junction bases numbered 13, after V lost 2 bases and J lost 6 bases. This CDR3 region has 19 residues. The CDR3 loop reads CASSQKKGGTGGFDEKLFF. The CDR3 DNA follows: TGCGCCAGCAGCCAAAAGAAGGGAGGGACAGGGGGCTTTGATGAAAAACTGTTTTTT.

This clone showed up just a few times. The chain has TRBV18 and TRBJ1-6; 12 bases are shared with TRBD1. Germline trimming cut 3 bases from V and 9 bases from J; bases unmatched to any gene: 9. From germline, CDR1 is KGHSH and CDR2 LQKENI. This CDR3 has 17 residues. The CDR3 loop is CASSPTGTGGRSSPLHF. DNA of the CDR3: TGTGCCAGCTCACCGACCGGGACAGGGGGCCGTAGTTCACCCCTCCACTTT.

With regard to this clone: An end of the junction does not agree with germline; a read error may underlie this. V is TRBV6-5 and J is TRBJ1-6; 10 nucleotides align to TRBD1. Germline CDR1 MNHEY, CDR2 SVGAGI. The CDR3 is 15 amino acids. CDR3 residues: CASSDSDRGRSPLHF. CDR3 DNA: TGTGCCAGCAGTGACTCAGACAGGGGGCGATCACCCCTCCACTTT.

The chain uses TRBV6-2 or TRBV6-3 and TRBJ2-3, with D unresolved. CDR1 and CDR2 from the germline V gene are MNHEY and SVGEGT. V was clipped by 2 bases and J by 6 bases, with 3 bases between them. This CDR3 is built from 11 residues. Here the CDR3 reads CASSYKDTQYF. CDR3 bases: TGTGCCAGCAGTTACAAGGATACGCAGTATTTT.

This clone was seen a few times. The gene calls are TRBV5-1 and TRBJ2-3; D is unresolved. The V and J ends lost 0 bases and 0 bases respectively, with 8 bases between them. CDR3 length equals 15 residues. Germline values: CDR1 SGHRS, CDR2 YFSETQ. The CDR3 sequence: CASSLESRSTDTQYF. The CDR3 nucleotides read TGCGCCAGCAGCTTGGAAAGCCGAAGCACAGATACGCAGTATTTT.

CDR3 sequence (DNA): TGTGCCAGCAGCGGGAGCCAAGAGACCCAGTACTTC. It yields the protein CASSGSQETQYF. This chain links TRBV3-1 (or the pseudogene TRBV3-2) with TRBJ2-5, with a possible D match to TRBD2 (5 bases). Germline-derived CDR1 and CDR2 are LGHDT and YNNKEL (reference sequence). This CDR3 is built from 12 residues. Trimming removed 5 bases from V and 1 base from J, with 5 bases in between.

The V call is TRBV7-2, the J call TRBJ1-1; 7 nucleotides align to TRBD1. The CDR3 contains 14 residues. V gave up 4 bases and J gave up 1 base; unmatched junction bases: 3. In germline, CDR1 is SGHTA, CDR2 FQGNSA. DNA of the CDR3: TGTGCCAGCAGCTACGGGACAGCGAACACTGAAGCTTTCTTT. Protein sequence: CASSYGTANTEAFF.

This chain links TRBV6-4 with TRBJ2-5; tentatively, D is TRBD2 (6 bases). The CDR3 is made up of 13 amino acids. The V gene's germline CDR1 is MRHNA and CDR2 SNTAGT. V was clipped by 7 bases and J by 5 bases, with 14 bases between them. For the CDR3, the DNA is TGTGCCAGCACTATGGGGGGAGAGGAGACCCAGTACTTC. This encodes CASTMGGEETQYF.

The chain carries TRBV13 and TRBJ2-3; 11 bases match TRBD2. V shed 4 bases and J 2 bases; nucleotides not matched to a gene: 5. Germline V gives CDR1 PRHDT, CDR2 FYEKMQ (reference sequence). The length of the CDR3 is 16 residues. The CDR3 sequence is CASSSLLAGATDTQYF. In DNA form, the CDR3 reads TGTGCCAGCAGCTCCCTACTAGCGGGGGCCACAGATACGCAGTATTTT.

This clone was found a few times. The V call is TRBV19, the J call TRBJ1-5; weak D call: TRBD1 (6 bases). This CDR3 spans 17 amino acids. V lost 7 bases and J lost 3, with 22 bases in between. The V gene's germline CDR1 is LNHDA and CDR2 SQIVND (reference sequence). CDR3 in amino acids: CASKGRGRGRNNQPQHF. The CDR3 DNA sequence: TGTGCCAGTAAGGGCAGAGGGCGGGGGCGGAACAATCAGCCCCAGCATTTT.

The gene calls are TRBV5-1 and TRBJ2-3; 7 bases fit TRBD2. Germline trimming cut 4 bases from V and 2 bases from J; bases unmatched to any gene: 7. Germline CDR1 reads SGHRS; CDR2 reads YFSETQ. This CDR3 has 15 residues. This chain's CDR3 is CASSAEGLTTDTQYF. DNA for the CDR3: TGCGCCAGCAGCGCCGAGGGACTAACCACAGATACGCAGTATTTT.

This clone came up a few times. The chain uses TRBV19 and TRBJ1-4, with no clear D. The length of the CDR3 is 14 residues. Germline V gene lookup returns CDR1 LNHDA and CDR2 SQIVND (reference sequence). V was pared by 8 bases and J by 3 bases, with 13 bases between. CDR3 residues: CASSGREPNEKLFF. For the CDR3, the DNA is TGTGCCAGTTCCGGCCGTGAGCCTAATGAAAAACTGTTTTTT.